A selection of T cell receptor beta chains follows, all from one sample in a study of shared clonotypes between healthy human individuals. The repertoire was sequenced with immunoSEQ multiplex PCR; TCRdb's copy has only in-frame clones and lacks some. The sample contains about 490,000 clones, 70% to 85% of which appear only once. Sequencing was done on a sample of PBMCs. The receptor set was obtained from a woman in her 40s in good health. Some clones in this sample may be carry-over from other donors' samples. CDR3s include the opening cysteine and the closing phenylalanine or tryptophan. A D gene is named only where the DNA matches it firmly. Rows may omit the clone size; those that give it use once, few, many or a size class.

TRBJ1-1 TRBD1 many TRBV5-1 TGCGCCAGCAGCTTGGCCTCGGACAGGCCCACTGAAGCTTTCTTT CASSLASDRPTEAFF
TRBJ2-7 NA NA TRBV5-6 TGTGCCAGCAGCTTGGGGCCGGAGAGCTCCTACGAGCAGTACTTC CASSLGPESSYEQYF
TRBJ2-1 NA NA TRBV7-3 TGTGCCAGCAGCTCGGGCTCTGGGGGACGAGGAAACAATGAGCAGTTCTTC CASSSGSGGRGNNEQFF
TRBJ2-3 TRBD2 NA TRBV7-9 TGTGCCAGCACTAAGACTAGCGGCGGGGATACGCAGTATTTT CASTKTSGGDTQYF
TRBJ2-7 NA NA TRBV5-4 TGTGCCAGCAGCTTGGCAGGGGAGAGTCTCGAGCAGTACTTC CASSLAGESLEQYF
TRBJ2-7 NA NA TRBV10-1 TGCGCCAGCAGTGAGTCCAGGGCCCCCTCCTACGAGCAGTACTTC CASSESRAPSYEQYF
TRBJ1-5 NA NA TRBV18 TGTGCCAGCTCACCTCAGGCGGGGAGCTTTGATCAGCCCCAGCATTTT CASSPQAGSFDQPQHF
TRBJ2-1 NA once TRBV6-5 TGTGCCAGCAGTAATCGGCGCTTACACCATGAGCAGTTCTTC CASSNRRLHHEQFF
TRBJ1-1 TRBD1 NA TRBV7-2 TGTGCCAGGAGCTTAGAGTCAGGGGGAACTGAAGCTTTCTTT CARSLESGGTEAFF
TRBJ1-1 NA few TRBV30 TGTGCCTGGAGGGGGGGGTACACTGAAGCTTTCTTT CAWRGGYTEAFF
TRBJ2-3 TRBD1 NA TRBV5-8 TGTGCCAGCAGCTTGTTGGGACAGGGGGCGCCAGATACGCAGTATTTT CASSLLGQGAPDTQYF
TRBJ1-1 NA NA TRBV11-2 TGTGCCAGCAGCTTAGAGCCGAACACTGAAGCTTTCTTT CASSLEPNTEAFF
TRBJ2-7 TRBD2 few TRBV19 TGTGCCAGTAGTCGGACTAGCGGGAGGACCTTCGGCTCCTACGAGCAGTACTTC CASSRTSGRTFGSYEQYF
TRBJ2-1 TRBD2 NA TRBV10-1 TGCGCCAGCAGTGATCGGGCTAGCGGGAGGTACAATGAGCAGTTCTTC CASSDRASGRYNEQFF
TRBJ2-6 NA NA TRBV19 TGTGCCAGTAATCCTGGTGGAGGGGCCAACGTCCTGACTTTC CASNPGGGANVLTF
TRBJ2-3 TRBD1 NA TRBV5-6 TGTGCCAGCAGCTGGACAGGGGGCGGTACGCAGTATTTT CASSWTGGGTQYF
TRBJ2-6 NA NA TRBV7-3 TGTGCCAGCAGCTCTCCCGGCGGGACGGAGGCTGGGGCCAACGTCCTGACTTTC CASSSPGGTEAGANVLTF
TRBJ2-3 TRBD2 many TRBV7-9 TGTGCCAGCAGCTTGGGTCTGGGACTAACGCTTACAGATACGCAGTATTTT CASSLGLGLTLTDTQYF
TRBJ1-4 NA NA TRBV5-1 TGCGCCAGCAGCGCCTACAGCGGGGCAAATGAAAAACTGTTTTTT CASSAYSGANEKLFF
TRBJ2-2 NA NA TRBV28 TGTGCCAGCGTTCGGGAGAACACCGGGGAGCTGTTTTTT CASVRENTGELFF
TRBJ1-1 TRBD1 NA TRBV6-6 TGTGCCAGCAGCCGAAGGGGGCTGGGCACTGAAGCTTTCTTT CASSRRGLGTEAFF
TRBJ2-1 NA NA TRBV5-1 TGCGCCAGCAGCTTGGTTGTAACCCACAATGAGCAGTTCTTC CASSLVVTHNEQFF
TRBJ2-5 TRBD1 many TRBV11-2 TGTGCCAGCAGCCTGACAGGGGGCGTGGAGACCCAGTACTTC CASSLTGGVETQYF
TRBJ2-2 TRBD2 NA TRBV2 TGTGCCAGCAGAGGGCGGGAGGGAGACACCGGGGAGCTGTTTTTT CASRGREGDTGELFF